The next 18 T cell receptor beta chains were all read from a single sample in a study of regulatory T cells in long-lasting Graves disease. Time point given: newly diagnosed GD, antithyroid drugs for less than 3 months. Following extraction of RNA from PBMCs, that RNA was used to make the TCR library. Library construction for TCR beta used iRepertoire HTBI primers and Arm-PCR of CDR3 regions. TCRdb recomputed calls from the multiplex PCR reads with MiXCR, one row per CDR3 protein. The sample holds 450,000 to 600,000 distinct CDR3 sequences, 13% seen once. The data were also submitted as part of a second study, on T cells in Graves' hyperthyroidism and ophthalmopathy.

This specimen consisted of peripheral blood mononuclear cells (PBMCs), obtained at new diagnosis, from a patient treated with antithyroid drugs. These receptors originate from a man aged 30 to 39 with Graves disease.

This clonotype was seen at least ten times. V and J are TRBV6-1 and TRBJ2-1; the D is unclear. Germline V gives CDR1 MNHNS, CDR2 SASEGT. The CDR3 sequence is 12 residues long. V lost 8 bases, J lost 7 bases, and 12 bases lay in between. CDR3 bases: TGTGCCAGCTCAGCCAGCCATAATGAGCAGTTCTTC. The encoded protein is CASSASHNEQFF.

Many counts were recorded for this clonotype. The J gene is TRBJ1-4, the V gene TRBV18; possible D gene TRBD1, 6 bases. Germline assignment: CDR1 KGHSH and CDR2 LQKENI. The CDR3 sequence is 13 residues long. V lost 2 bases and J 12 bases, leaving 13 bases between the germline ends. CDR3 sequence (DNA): TGTGCCAGCTCACCAGGACAGACACTGGAACTGTTTTTT. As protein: CASSPGQTLELFF.

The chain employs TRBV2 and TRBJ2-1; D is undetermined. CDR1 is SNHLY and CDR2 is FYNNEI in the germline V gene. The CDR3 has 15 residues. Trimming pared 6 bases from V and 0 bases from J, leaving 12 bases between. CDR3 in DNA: TGTGCCAGCAGCTCCCCTGTTGGCTCCTACAATGAGCAGTTCTTC. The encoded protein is CASSSPVGSYNEQFF.

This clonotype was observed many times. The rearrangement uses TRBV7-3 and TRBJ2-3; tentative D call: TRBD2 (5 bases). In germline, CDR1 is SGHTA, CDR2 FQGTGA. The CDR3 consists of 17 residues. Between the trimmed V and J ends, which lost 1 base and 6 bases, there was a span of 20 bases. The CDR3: CASSLRVPGSRADTQYF. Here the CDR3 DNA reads TGTGCCAGCAGCTTAAGGGTCCCGGGGAGTAGGGCGGATACGCAGTATTTT.

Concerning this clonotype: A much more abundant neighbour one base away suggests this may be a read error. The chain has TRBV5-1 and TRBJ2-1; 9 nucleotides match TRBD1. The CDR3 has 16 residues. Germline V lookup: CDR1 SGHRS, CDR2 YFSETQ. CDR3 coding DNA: TGCGCCAGCAGCTTGACAGGGGGCCAGATCTACAATGGGCAGTTCTTC. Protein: CASSLTGGQIYNGQFF.

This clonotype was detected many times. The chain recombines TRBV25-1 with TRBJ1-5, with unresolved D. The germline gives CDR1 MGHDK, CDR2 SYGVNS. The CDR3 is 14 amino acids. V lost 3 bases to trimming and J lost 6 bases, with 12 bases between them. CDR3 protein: CASSDDGLGQPQHF. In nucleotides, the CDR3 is TGTGCCAGCAGTGATGACGGCCTGGGTCAGCCCCAGCATTTT. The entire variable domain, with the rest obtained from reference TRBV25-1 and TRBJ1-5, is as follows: EADIYQTPRYLVIGTGKKITLECSQTMGHDKMYWYQQDPGMELHLIHYSYGVNSTEKGDLSSESTVSRIRTEHFPLTLESARPSHTSQYLCASSDDGLGQPQHFGDGTRLSIL.

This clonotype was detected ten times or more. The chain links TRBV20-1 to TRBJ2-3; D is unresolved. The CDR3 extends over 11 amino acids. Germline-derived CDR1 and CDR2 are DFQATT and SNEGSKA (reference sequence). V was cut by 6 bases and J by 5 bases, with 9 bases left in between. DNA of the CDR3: TGCAGTGCGGATCAGCAAGATACGCAGTATTTT. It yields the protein CSADQQDTQYF.

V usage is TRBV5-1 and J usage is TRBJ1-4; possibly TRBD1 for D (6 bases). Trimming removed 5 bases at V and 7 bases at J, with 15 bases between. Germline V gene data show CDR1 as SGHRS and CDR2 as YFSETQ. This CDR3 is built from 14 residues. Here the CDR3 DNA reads TGCGCCAGCAGGAACAGGGACGGTGCTGAAAAACTGTTTTTT. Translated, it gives CASRNRDGAEKLFF.

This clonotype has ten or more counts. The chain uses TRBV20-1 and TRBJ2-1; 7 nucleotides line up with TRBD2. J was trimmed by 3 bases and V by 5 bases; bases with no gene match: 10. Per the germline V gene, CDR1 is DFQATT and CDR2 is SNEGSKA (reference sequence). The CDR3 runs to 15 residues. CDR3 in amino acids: CSADGGRGVYNEQFF. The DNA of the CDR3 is TGCAGTGCTGACGGGGGGAGGGGCGTCTACAATGAGCAGTTCTTC.

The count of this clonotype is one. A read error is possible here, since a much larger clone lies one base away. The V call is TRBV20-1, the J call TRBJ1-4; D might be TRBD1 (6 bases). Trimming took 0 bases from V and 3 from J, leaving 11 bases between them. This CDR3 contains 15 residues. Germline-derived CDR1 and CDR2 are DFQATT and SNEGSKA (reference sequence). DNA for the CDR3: TGCAGTGCTAGAGATGAGAGGACAGCTAATGAAAAACTGTTTTTT. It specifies CSARDERTANEKLFF.

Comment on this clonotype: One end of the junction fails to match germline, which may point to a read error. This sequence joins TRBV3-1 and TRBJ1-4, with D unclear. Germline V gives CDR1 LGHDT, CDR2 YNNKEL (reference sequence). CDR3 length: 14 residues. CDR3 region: CAGSQSSSDEKLFF. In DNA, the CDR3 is TGTGCCGGCAGCCAATCTTCTAGTGATGAAAAACTGTTTTTT.

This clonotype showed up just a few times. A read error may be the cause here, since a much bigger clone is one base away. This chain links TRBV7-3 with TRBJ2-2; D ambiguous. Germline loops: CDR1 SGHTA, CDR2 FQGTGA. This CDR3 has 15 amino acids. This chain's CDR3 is CASSLTGTNIGELFF. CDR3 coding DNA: TGTGCCAGCAGCTTAACCGGAACGAACATCGGGGAGCTGTTTTTT. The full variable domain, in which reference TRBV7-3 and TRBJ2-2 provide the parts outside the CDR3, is GAGVSQTPSNKVTEKGKYVELRCDPISGHTALYWYRQSLGQGPEFLIYFQGTGAADDSGLPNDRFFAVRPEGSVSTLKIQRTERGDSAVYLCASSLTGTNIGELFFGEGSRLTVL.

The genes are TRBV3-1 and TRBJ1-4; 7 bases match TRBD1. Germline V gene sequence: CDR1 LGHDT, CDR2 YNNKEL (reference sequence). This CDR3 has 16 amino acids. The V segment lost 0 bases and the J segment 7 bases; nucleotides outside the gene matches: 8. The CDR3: CASSQDRWQGGEKLFF. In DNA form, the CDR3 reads TGTGCCAGCAGCCAAGATCGATGGCAGGGGGGTGAAAAACTGTTTTTT. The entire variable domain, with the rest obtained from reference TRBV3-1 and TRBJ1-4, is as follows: DTAVSQTPKYLVTQMGNDKSIKCEQNLGHDTMYWYKQDSKKFLKIMFSYNNKELIINETVPNRFSPKSPDKAHLNLHINSLELGDSAVYFCASSQDRWQGGEKLFFGSGTQLSVL.

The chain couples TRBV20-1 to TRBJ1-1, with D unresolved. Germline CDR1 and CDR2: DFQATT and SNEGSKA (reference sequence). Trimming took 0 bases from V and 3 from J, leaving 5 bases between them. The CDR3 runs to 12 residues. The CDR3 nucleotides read TGCAGTGCTAGAGATCCCCACACTGAAGCTTTCTTT. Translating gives CSARDPHTEAFF.

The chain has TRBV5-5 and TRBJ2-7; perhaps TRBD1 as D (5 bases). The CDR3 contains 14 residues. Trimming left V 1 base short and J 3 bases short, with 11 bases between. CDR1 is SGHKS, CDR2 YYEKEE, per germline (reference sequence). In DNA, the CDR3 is TGTGCCAGCAGCTTGTCAGACAGCCGCTACGAGCAGTACTTC. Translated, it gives CASSLSDSRYEQYF.

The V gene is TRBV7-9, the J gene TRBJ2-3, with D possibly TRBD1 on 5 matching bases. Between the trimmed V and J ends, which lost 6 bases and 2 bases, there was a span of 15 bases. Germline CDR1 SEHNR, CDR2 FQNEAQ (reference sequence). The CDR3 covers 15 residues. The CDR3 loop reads CASSPTLGVTDTQYF. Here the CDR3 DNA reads TGTGCCAGCAGTCCTACGCTAGGGGTCACAGATACGCAGTATTTT.

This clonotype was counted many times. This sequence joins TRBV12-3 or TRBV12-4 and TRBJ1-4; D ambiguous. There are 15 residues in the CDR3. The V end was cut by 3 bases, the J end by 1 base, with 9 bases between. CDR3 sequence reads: CASSFGKGTNEKLFF. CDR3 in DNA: TGTGCCAGCAGTTTCGGGAAGGGAACTAATGAAAAACTGTTTTTT.

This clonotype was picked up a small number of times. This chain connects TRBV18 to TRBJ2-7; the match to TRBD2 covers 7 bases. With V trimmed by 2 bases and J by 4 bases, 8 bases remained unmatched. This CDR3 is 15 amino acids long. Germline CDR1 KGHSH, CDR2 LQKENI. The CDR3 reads CASSPNAAGEYEQYF. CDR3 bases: TGTGCCAGCTCACCAAACGCGGCGGGAGAGTACGAGCAGTACTTC.